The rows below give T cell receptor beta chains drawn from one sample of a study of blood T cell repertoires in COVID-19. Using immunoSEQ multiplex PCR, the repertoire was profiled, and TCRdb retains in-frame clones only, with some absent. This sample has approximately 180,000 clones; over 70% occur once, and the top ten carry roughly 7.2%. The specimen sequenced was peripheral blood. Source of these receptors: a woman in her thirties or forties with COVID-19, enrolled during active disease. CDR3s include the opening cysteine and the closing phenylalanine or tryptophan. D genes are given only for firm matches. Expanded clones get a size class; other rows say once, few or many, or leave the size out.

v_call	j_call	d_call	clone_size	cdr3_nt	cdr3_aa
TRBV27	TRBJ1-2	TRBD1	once	TGTGCCAGCAGGTTGACAGGGATGGACTATGGCTACACCTTC	CASRLTGMDYGYTF
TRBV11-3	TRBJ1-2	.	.	TGTGCCAGCAGCCGGCGGGACGGCTATGGCTACACCTTC	CASSRRDGYGYTF
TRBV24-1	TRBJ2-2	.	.	TGTGCCACCAGTGATCCCGGGACTGCGAACACCGGGGAGCTGTTTTTT	CATSDPGTANTGELFF
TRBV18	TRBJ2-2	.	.	TGTGCCAGCTCACCGACAGTTACCGGGGAGCTGTTTTTT	CASSPTVTGELFF
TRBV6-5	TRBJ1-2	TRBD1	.	TGTGCCAGCACCTCGGACAGGTTTGTCAATGGCTACACCTTC	CASTSDRFVNGYTF
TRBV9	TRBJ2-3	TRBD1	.	TGTGCCAGCAGCGTCCCTTTGACAGGGGGCGGTGGTGTCACAGATACGCAGTATTTT	CASSVPLTGGGGVTDTQYF
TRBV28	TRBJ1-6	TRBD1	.	TGTGCCAGCACCCTGCTCCCGGGACAGGGTTTCCACTTT	CASTLLPGQGFHF
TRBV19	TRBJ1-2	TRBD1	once	TGTGCCAGTACCAGGGGGGTCAGCTATGGCTACACCTTC	CASTRGVSYGYTF
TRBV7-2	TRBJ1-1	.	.	TGTGCCAGCAGCCGGGGTTGGGGGCCCACTGAAGCTTTCTTT	CASSRGWGPTEAFF
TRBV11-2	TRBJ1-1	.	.	TGTGCCAGCAGCTTAGAGAGATACACTGAAGCTTTCTTT	CASSLERYTEAFF
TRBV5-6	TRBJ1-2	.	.	TGTGCCAGCAGCTTGAGAGCGGTCTATGGCTACACCTTC	CASSLRAVYGYTF
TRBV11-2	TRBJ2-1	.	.	TGTGCCAGCAGCTTAGATCTTGGCGGATACAATGAGCAGTTCTTC	CASSLDLGGYNEQFF
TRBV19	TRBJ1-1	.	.	TGTGCCAGTAGTATGGCAATCGCTGAAGCTTTCTTT	CASSMAIAEAFF
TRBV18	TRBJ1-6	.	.	TGTGCCAGCTCACCCGCACAGGTTCCCGATTCACCCCTCCACTTT	CASSPAQVPDSPLHF
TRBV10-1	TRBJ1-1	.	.	TGCGCCAGCAGCTCGTACACTGAAGCTTTCTTT	CASSSYTEAFF
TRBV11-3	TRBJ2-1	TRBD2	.	TGTGCCAGCAGCTTAGTGGGTAGCGGGGGCTACAATGAGCAGTTCTTC	CASSLVGSGGYNEQFF
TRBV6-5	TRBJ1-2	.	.	TGTGCCAGCAGCCCCCCGGGGTCTCCCCGGGGCTACACCTTC	CASSPPGSPRGYTF
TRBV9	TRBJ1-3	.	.	TGTGCCAGCAGCGGGGGGGGCACCCTCTCTGGAAACACCATATATTTT	CASSGGGTLSGNTIYF
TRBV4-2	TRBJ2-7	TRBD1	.	TGTGCCAGCAGCCAAGAAGGGACAGTGAGCTCCTACGAGCAGTACTTC	CASSQEGTVSSYEQYF
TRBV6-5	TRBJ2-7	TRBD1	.	TGTGCCAGCAGGGGACAGATCCACGAGCAGTACTTC	CASRGQIHEQYF
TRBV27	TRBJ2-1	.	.	TGTGCCAGCAGGGCCTCCCCGGGAGCGGGCGAAGGAAATGAGCAGTTCTTC	CASRASPGAGEGNEQFF
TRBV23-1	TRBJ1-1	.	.	TGCGCCAGCGGCTACAGGTTTGTAGCTTTCTTT	CASGYRFVAFF